This TCR beta chain originates from a study of T cell repertoires in cytomegalovirus infection. Study overall: Matching HLA type, along with CMV infection, was indicated by public TCR beta signatures.

TCRdb re-derived calls from the reads in MiXCR, one entry per CDR3 protein. This repertoire shows around 350,000 distinct CDR3 sequences, around 18% found once; its top ten account for 8.7%. Broader study findings: Dominating the ex vivo response were TCR beta clonotypes that were CMV-specific and HLA-C-restricted. There were carriers of CMV plus the relevant HLA, and cumulative public TCR beta family frequency identified them.

Turning to this clonotype: The antigen remains unidentified.

V dropped 4 bases and J dropped 5 bases, with 14 bases sitting between them. Germline V CDR1 and CDR2: MNHEY, SVGEGT. The CDR3 is 14 amino acids. The sequencing input was PBMCs. The gene calls are TRBV6-2 or TRBV6-3 and TRBJ2-5, with D possibly TRBD2 on 6 matching bases. This clonotype was obtained from a human donor in good health (CMV status not recorded). Some clones in this sample may be carry-over from other donors' samples. DNA of the CDR3: TGTGCCAGCAGTTCTAGCGACCGCTGGGAGACCCAGTACTTC. It specifies CASSSSDRWETQYF.